Listed below are T cell receptor beta chains from one sample, sequenced in a study of cytomegalovirus exposure and HLA in healthy donors. The protocol was immunoSEQ multiplex PCR, while the TCRdb copy is restricted to in-frame clones and leaves out a portion. The table lists about 140,000 clones, 70% to 85% of them singletons. Sequencing used PBMCs. Receptors were obtained from a male donor in good health and CMV-seronegative. CDR3s leave out the opening cysteine and the closing phenylalanine or tryptophan. Clone size appears in some rows only: once, few, many, or a class for an expanded clone.

>TRBJ1-1|few|TRBV4-1
ASRRGMNTEAF
>TRBJ2-7|once|TRBV7-2
ASSLGASASYEQY
>TRBJ2-3|NA|TRBV30
AWGTSGNSDTQY
>TRBJ1-1|NA|TRBV9
ASSVVSGGTEAF
>TRBJ1-2|NA|TRBV28
ASSLGQAYYGYT
>TRBJ2-2|NA|TRBV30
AGDYTGELF
>TRBJ1-2|NA|TRBV2
ASIGENYGYT
>TRBJ2-1|NA|TRBV5-1
ASSLVGGSSYNEQF
>TRBJ2-3|NA|TRBV14
ASSQGSGFDTQY
>TRBJ2-1|NA|TRBV7-9
ASRGTSGQSSYNEQF
>TRBJ1-5|NA|TRBV25-1
ASSDWRALHQH
>TRBJ2-7|NA|TRBV5-8
ASSLERGTAYEQY
>TRBJ2-5|NA|TRBV27
ASSRRDQETQY
>TRBJ2-3|NA|TRBV9
ASSPPLAGSSTDTQY
>TRBJ2-1|NA|TRBV12-1
ASSSGRTASGGYNEQF
>TRBJ2-4|few|TRBV19
ASSIFGRRIQY
>TRBJ1-1|NA|TRBV4-3
ASSQVEGDTEAF
>TRBJ2-3|once|TRBV2
ASSDGTSPTDTQY
>TRBJ2-7|NA|TRBV14
ASSPRIAGGPAEQY
>TRBJ2-5|many|TRBV6-1
ASSPAEEETQY
>TRBJ2-5|few|TRBV7-3
ASSQNPGETQY
>TRBJ2-7|NA|TRBV7-4
ASSNWGDRVSYEQY
>TRBJ2-5|NA|TRBV11-3
ASSLGVREQETQY
>TRBJ2-2|NA|TRBV5-1
ASSMLGTGEEGLF
>TRBJ1-5|NA|TRBV19
ASTITGFSNQPQH
>TRBJ2-1|NA|TRBV5-1
ASSTGLAGVSQF
>TRBJ2-2|NA|TRBV7-2
ASSFLAGETGELF
>TRBJ2-7|NA|TRBV10-3
AISELRQSLAYEQY
>TRBJ2-1|NA|TRBV7-9
ASTLFPGLGPYNEQF
>TRBJ1-6|NA|TRBV15
ATSEPGANSPLH
>TRBJ2-1|NA|TRBV11-2
ASSLLSATSNNEQF
>TRBJ1-1|NA|TRBV7-3
ASSYGGGTQAF
>TRBJ2-5|NA|TRBV10-3
AISEGRVQETQY
>TRBJ1-5|few|TRBV5-1
ASSLGDSHQPQH
>TRBJ1-4|once|TRBV7-3
ASSLNRDEKLF
>TRBJ1-3|few|TRBV2
ASSPSGSGNTIY
>TRBJ2-1|NA|TRBV18
ASSLLAATYNEQF
>TRBJ2-7|NA|TRBV27
ASSLSGRTYEQY
>TRBJ2-1|NA|TRBV9
ASTDSIYNEQF
>TRBJ2-6|NA|TRBV5-6
ASSSRLARVLT
>TRBJ2-6|NA|TRBV28
ASSYTSSGANVLT
>TRBJ2-3|NA|TRBV9
ASNRAGVSADTQY
>TRBJ1-4|NA|TRBV6-5
ASTLPSGEKLF
>TRBJ2-1|NA|TRBV7-6
ASSLEGGGPNNEQF
>TRBJ2-1|NA|TRBV25-1
ASSEYGLAGYNEQF
>TRBJ2-7|once|TRBV7-9
ASSLQGGTYEQY
>TRBJ2-5|NA|TRBV5-1
ASSPGLAGVKETQY
>TRBJ1-2|NA|TRBV28
ASSPFPQQELYGYT
>TRBJ1-5|NA|TRBV6-5
ASSYSMNTGVWPQH
>TRBJ1-4|NA|TRBV5-4
ASSSGGEKLF
>TRBJ2-1|NA|TRBV30
ACLPPGLAALSYNEQF
>TRBJ2-7|NA|TRBV6-5
ASSLTSEGYEQY
>TRBJ2-1|NA|TRBV5-1
ASSLLSGIANEQF
>NA|NA|TRBV4-2
ASSQEGGYSYEQY
>TRBJ2-7|NA|TRBV28
ASSVLPGTRGEQY
>TRBJ2-7|few|TRBV10-1
ASSGGLSYEQY
>TRBJ2-4|NA|TRBV9
ASSVGGLQNIQY
>TRBJ1-5|NA|TRBV10-3
AISPQEVDSNQPQH